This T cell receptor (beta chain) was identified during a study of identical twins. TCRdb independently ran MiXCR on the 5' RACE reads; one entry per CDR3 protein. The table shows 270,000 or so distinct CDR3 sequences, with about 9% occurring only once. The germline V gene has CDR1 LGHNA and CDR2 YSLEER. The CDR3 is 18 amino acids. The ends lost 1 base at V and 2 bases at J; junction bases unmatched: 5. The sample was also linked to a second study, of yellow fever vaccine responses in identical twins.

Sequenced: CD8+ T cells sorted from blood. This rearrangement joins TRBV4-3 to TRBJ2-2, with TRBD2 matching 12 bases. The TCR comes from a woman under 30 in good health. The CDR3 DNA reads TGCGCCAGCAGCCAAGGAGGAGGACTAGCGGGAAACACCGGGGAGCTGTTTTTT. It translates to CASSQGGGLAGNTGELFF.